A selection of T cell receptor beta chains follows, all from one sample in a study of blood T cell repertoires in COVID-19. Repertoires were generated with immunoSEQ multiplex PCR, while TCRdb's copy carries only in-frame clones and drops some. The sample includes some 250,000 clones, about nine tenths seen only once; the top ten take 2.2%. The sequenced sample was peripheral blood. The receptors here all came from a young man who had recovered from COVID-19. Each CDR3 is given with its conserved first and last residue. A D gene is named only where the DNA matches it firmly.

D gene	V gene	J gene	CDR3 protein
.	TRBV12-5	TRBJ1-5	CASGFYRVLGQPQHF
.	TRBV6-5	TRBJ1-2	CASSPGANYGYTF
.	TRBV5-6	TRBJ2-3	CASSEGGVADTQYF
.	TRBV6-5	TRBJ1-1	CASSYSGGVTEAFF
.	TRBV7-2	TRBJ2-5	CASSFGVAVQETQYF
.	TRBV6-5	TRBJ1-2	CASRSGYGYTF
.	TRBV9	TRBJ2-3	CASSPQGGTDTQYF
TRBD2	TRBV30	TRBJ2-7	CAWTPGVTSGGYFEQYF
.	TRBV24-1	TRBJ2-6	CATSDSSAGANVLTF
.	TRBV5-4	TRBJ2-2	CASSLFQGTTGELFF
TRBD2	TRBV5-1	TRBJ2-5	CASSLWASGPEETQYF
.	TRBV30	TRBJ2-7	CAWRPPLSPYEQYF
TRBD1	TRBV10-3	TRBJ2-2	CAISESWTGYSGELFF
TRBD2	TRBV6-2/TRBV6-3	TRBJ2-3	CASSYEPVAGRNTDTQYF
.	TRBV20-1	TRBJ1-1	CSASTAGTEAFF
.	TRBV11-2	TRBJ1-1	CASSPPGGSATEAFF
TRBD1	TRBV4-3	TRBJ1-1	CASSHADRVGTEAFF
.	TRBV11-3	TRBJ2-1	CASSLDGKQFF
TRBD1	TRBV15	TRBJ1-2	CATSFRDSYYGYTF
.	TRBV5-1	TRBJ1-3	CASSLGPDGGNTIYF
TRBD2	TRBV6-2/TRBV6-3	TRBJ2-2	CASSRAGLAGGFTGELFF
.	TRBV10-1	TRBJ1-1	CASSEGGNPRAFF
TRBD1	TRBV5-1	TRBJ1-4	CASSFPGGADEKLFF
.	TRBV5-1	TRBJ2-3	CASSPGTPGTDTQYF
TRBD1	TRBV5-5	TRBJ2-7	CASSSGTGGGYEQYF
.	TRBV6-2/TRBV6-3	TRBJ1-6	CASSYRTYNSPLHF
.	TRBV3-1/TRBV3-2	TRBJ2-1	CASSPLYLKEQFF
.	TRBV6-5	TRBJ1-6	CASRTTGGNSPLHF
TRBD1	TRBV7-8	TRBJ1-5	CASSLVAGGHQPQHF
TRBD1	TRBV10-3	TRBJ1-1	CAISPDRGGEAFF
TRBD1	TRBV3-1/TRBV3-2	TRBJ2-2	CASSPGQEGTGELFF
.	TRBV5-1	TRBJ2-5	CASSLAEGTQYF
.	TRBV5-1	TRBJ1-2	CASSLVRTAAYGYTF
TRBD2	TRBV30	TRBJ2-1	CASRGGPYNEQFF
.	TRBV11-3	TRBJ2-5	CASSSYSGDGETQYF
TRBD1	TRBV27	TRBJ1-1	CASSFPGGGQRF
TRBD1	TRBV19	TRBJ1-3	CASSLPGQGYGNTIYF
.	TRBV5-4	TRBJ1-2	CASSRYSSNYGYTF
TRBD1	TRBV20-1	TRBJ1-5	CSAHRTGQEHF
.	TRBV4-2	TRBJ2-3	CASSQDRDTQYF
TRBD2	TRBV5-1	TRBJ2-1	CASSLVAGGPHNEQFF
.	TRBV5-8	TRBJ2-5	CASTLGAGLWGQETQYF
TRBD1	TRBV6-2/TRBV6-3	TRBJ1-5	CASSYLGIRGDQPQHF
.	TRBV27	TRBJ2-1	CASSYGGLEQFF
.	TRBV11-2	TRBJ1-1	CASSQVSGYTEAFF
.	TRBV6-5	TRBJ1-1	CASTIDTTEAFF
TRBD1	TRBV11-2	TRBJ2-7	CASSFQGADRAEQYF
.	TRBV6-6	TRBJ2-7	CASSDMAGQTTYEQYF
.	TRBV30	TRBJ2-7	CAWGDSYEQYF
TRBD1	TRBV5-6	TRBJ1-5	CASSPEGGRGNQPQHF